Included here is one T cell receptor (beta chain) sequence, with context. The source of the sample is a study of shared clonotypes between healthy human individuals. Cells designated naive CD8 were CD45RO-negative and were positively selected for CCR7, with terminally differentiated effector memory CD45RA+ cells excluded. Every immunoSEQ plate was one replicate of a subset's evenly spread DNA. Some clones are missing from TCRdb's copy, which holds only in-frame ones; the method was immunoSEQ multiplex PCR. Altogether about 2 million clones are present, over 85% being singletons, with the ten largest covering more than 0.95%. V lost 3 bases to trimming and J lost 1 base, with 11 bases between them. The CDR3 extends over 14 amino acids. The germline gives CDR1 SGHNT, CDR2 YYREEE (reference sequence).

The clonotype was recovered from a man between 18 and 29 years old in good health. The chain uses TRBV5-4 and TRBJ2-7; D gene unclear. The specimen sequenced was naive CD8+ T cells sorted from blood. The DNA of the CDR3 is TGTGCCAGCAGCTCTGGCGAGAGATCCTACGAGCAGTACTTC. Translation: CASSSGERSYEQYF.